The next 29 T cell receptor beta chains were all read from a single sample in a study of CD8 T cells in ankylosing spondylitis. Study results and limitations: Ankylosing spondylitis blood appeared to carry a characteristic TCR beta motif of seven to nine highly homologous variants.

TCRdb recomputed calls from the 5' RACE reads with MiXCR, one row per CDR3 protein. The repertoire includes around 490,000 distinct CDR3 sequences, 5.3% of them detected once, and under 4.5% sits in the top ten. Their specific antigens are unknown. The sample taken for sequencing was blood, either unsorted or a sorted T cell fraction (not recorded which). These receptors were collected from a male donor with ankylosing spondylitis.

This clonotype was recorded at least ten times. The chain carries TRBV18 and TRBJ2-2; D is unresolved. The germline V gene encodes CDR1 KGHSH and CDR2 LQKENI. The CDR3 contains 14 residues. Deletions cut 3 bases from V and 3 bases from J, with 8 bases between. Written as DNA, the CDR3 is TGTGCCAGCTCACCGCGACAATACACCGGGGAGCTGTTTTTT. This codes for CASSPRQYTGELFF.

This clonotype has a count of ten or more. The genes are TRBV20-1 and TRBJ2-5; 11 bases align to TRBD2. Trimming removed 2 bases from V and 5 bases from J; junction bases left unmatched: 10. Germline V gene sequence: CDR1 DFQATT, CDR2 SNEGSKA (reference sequence). The length of the CDR3 is 16 residues. The CDR3 sequence is CSARLISGRAEETQYF. The CDR3 DNA is TGCAGTGCTAGACTTATTAGCGGGAGGGCGGAGGAGACCCAGTACTTC.

This clonotype has a count of ten or more. The chain joins TRBV29-1 to TRBJ2-3; weak D call: TRBD2 (6 bases). The CDR3 totals 16 residues. From germline, CDR1 is SQVTM and CDR2 ANQGSEA. V lost 2 bases and J 0 bases, leaving 15 bases between the germline ends. Written as DNA, the CDR3 is TGCAGCGTTGAAAAGGGGCGGGGTGCTAGCACAGATACGCAGTATTTT. The encoded protein is CSVEKGRGASTDTQYF.

This clonotype was recorded many times. The J gene is TRBJ2-1, the V gene TRBV29-1; D may be TRBD1 (5 bases). Germline V gives CDR1 SQVTM, CDR2 ANQGSEA. The CDR3 has 14 amino acids. The V and J ends lost 6 bases and 0 bases respectively, with 12 bases between them. In nucleotides, the CDR3 is TGCAGCGTGACAGACTTAAGCTCCTACAATGAGCAGTTCTTC. Translating gives CSVTDLSSYNEQFF.

This clonotype was seen only a few times. This chain links TRBV5-1 with TRBJ2-3, with unresolved D. V shed 2 bases and J shed 2 bases, with 12 bases lying between them. This CDR3 contains 15 residues. Germline V lookup: CDR1 SGHRS, CDR2 YFSETQ. CDR3 sequence: CASSFTPGPTDTQYF. In nucleotides, the CDR3 is TGCGCCAGCAGCTTCACGCCCGGGCCCACAGATACGCAGTATTTT.

This clonotype was recorded at least ten times. The chain recombines TRBV5-1 with TRBJ1-2; no definite D call. There are 13 residues in the CDR3. CDR1 and CDR2 (germline): SGHRS, YFSETQ. V was shortened by 0 bases and J by 6 bases, with 9 bases between the two germline ends. CDR3 sequence: CASSLAARDGYTF. The DNA for the CDR3 is TGCGCCAGCAGCTTGGCAGCAAGGGATGGCTACACCTTC.

The rearrangement joins TRBV4-2 to TRBJ1-1, with D possibly matching TRBD1 (5 bases). The V end lost 0 bases, the J end lost 11 bases, and 13 bases lay between the germline ends. Germline assignment: CDR1 LGHNA and CDR2 YNFKEQ. CDR3 length: 13 amino acids. The CDR3 is CASSQDWGMGAFF. The DNA for the CDR3 is TGTGCCAGCAGCCAAGATTGGGGGATGGGGGCTTTCTTT.

Many counts were recorded for this clonotype. The genes are TRBV6-1 and TRBJ1-5; D is ambiguous. V shed 5 bases and J shed 2 bases, with 19 bases lying between them. The V gene's germline CDR1 is MNHNS and CDR2 SASEGT. The CDR3 spans 17 residues. The CDR3 reads CASSTLRSKDGNQPQHF. The CDR3 DNA sequence: TGTGCCAGCAGTACCCTCAGGAGTAAAGATGGCAATCAGCCCCAGCATTTT.

This clonotype was counted many times. Written as DNA, the CDR3 is TGTGCCAGCAGCTTGGGTGACGATCGCGGGCGCCGCTACAATGAGCAGTTCTTC. It yields the protein CASSLGDDRGRRYNEQFF. The V gene is TRBV5-5, the J gene TRBJ2-1; a possible D gene is TRBD2 (5 bases). The CDR3 contains 18 residues. Deletions cut 0 bases from V and 3 bases from J, with 19 bases between. CDR1 is SGHKS, CDR2 YYEKEE, per germline (reference sequence).

This clonotype was seen at least ten times. The chain couples TRBV28 to TRBJ2-7, with D hard to call. The CDR3 runs to 11 residues. The V gene lost 6 bases and the J gene lost 8 bases, with 11 bases spanning the gap. CDR1 and CDR2 (germline): MDHEN, SYDVKM. DNA of the CDR3: TGTGCCAGCAGCCGCAGGTCCCAGCAGTACTTC. It codes for CASSRRSQQYF.

In its sample, this clonotype was seen many times. The genes are TRBV20-1 and TRBJ2-1; D not certain. V lost 0 bases and J lost 8, with 5 bases in between. Germline V gene lookup returns CDR1 DFQATT and CDR2 SNEGSKA (reference sequence). There are 11 residues in the CDR3. The CDR3 reads CSARDRDEQFF. The CDR3 bases are TGCAGTGCTAGAGATCGGGATGAGCAGTTCTTC.

This clonotype was counted at least ten times. J is TRBJ2-7 and V is TRBV5-1, with D possibly TRBD2 on 6 matching bases. This CDR3 has 14 residues. Germline V CDR1 and CDR2: SGHRS, YFSETQ. The germline V and J ends were trimmed by 5 bases and 4 bases, with 16 bases remaining between them. As DNA, the CDR3 is TGCGCCAGCAGTCTTGGGGGGAATGGGTACGAGCAGTACTTC. Protein sequence: CASSLGGNGYEQYF.

This clonotype occurred many times. This chain links TRBV19 with TRBJ1-2, with TRBD1 matching over 7 bases. The CDR3 is 12 residues long. Trimming took 6 bases from V and 8 from J; bases not matched to a gene: 6. Germline V gene lookup returns CDR1 LNHDA and CDR2 SQIVND (reference sequence). CDR3 residues: CASSDRAGGYTF. In nucleotides, the CDR3 is TGTGCCAGTAGCGACAGGGCGGGAGGCTACACCTTC.

This clonotype was detected many times. V usage is TRBV9 and J usage is TRBJ1-5, with 9 bases identical to TRBD1. Per the germline V gene, CDR1 is SGDLS and CDR2 is YYNGEE. This CDR3 spans 16 amino acids. V gave up 4 bases and J gave up 4 bases; unmatched junction bases: 9. CDR3 region: CASSRTGTGNNQPQHF. The CDR3 bases are TGTGCCAGCAGCCGGACCGGGACAGGGAATAATCAGCCCCAGCATTTT.

This clonotype occurred many times. The junction does not match germline at one end; this may be a read error. This chain links TRBV20-1 with TRBJ2-5; TRBD1 matches at 7 bases. CDR3 length equals 13 residues. Germline CDR1 DFQATT, CDR2 SNEGSKA (reference sequence). CDR3 amino acids: CIAQAGTEETQYF. DNA of the CDR3: TGCATTGCTCAGGCCGGGACAGAAGAGACCCAGTACTTC.

This clonotype was detected ten times or more. For the CDR3, the DNA is TGTGCCACCTCGCCCCGGATCAGTAGTTCGAACACCGGGGAGCTGTTTTTT. It specifies CATSPRISSSNTGELFF. The chain joins TRBV24-1 to TRBJ2-2; D gene unclear. The CDR3 loop spans 17 amino acids. Germline CDR1 reads KGHDR; CDR2 reads SFDVKD. V was clipped by 9 bases and J by 0 bases, with 19 bases between them.

This clonotype was seen at least ten times. V is TRBV21-1 and J is TRBJ1-1; the DNA was not compared with TRBD1, the D call given in the table. TRBV21-1 is a pseudogene. The CDR3 sequence is 18 residues long. This chain's CDR3 is CASSKEDGKSGAIYEAFF. The CDR3 DNA is TGTGCCAGCAGCAAAGAAGATGGAAAGTCAGGGGCCATCTATGAAGCTTTCTTT.

A few counts support this clonotype. V gene TRBV9 combines with J gene TRBJ2-7, with a possible D match to TRBD1 (5 bases). Deletions cut 0 bases from V and 0 bases from J, with 10 bases between. The CDR3 has 15 residues. Germline V gives CDR1 SGDLS, CDR2 YYNGEE. The CDR3 DNA is TGTGCCAGCAGCGTAGATGACAGTCTCTCCTACGAGCAGTACTTC. Its protein is CASSVDDSLSYEQYF.

This clonotype was recorded at least ten times. V usage is TRBV5-1 and J usage is TRBJ2-1, with a weak D call TRBD2 (6 bases). Trimming took 0 bases from V and 2 from J, leaving 9 bases between them. Germline V gives CDR1 SGHRS, CDR2 YFSETQ. The CDR3 is 15 residues long. The CDR3 DNA reads as TGCGCCAGCAGCTTGGCCCGACTAGCCTACAATGAGCAGTTCTTC. Protein sequence: CASSLARLAYNEQFF.

At least ten counts were recorded for this clonotype. The CDR3 coding sequence is TGCGCCAGCAGCTCCGACAGTCTTCCGCAGTACTTC. Translation: CASSSDSLPQYF. J is TRBJ2-7 and V is TRBV5-1; D perhaps matches TRBD1 (5 bases). Germline V lookup: CDR1 SGHRS, CDR2 YFSETQ. The CDR3 extends over 12 amino acids. Trimming cost V 3 bases and J 9 bases, with 13 bases left between them.

Ten or more counts support this clonotype. The chain combines TRBV5-1 with TRBJ1-1; D call uncertain. Germline loops: CDR1 SGHRS, CDR2 YFSETQ. There are 13 residues in the CDR3. The V gene lost 8 bases and the J gene lost 7 bases, with 18 bases spanning the gap. CDR3 coding DNA: TGCGCCAGTCGCCTTACATGGCTTAGTGAAGCTTTCTTT. It yields the protein CASRLTWLSEAFF.

The table lists this clonotype with many counts. Compared with germline, one end of the junction differs, possibly owing to a read error. The chain links TRBV5-1 to TRBJ2-1; 10 bases are shared with TRBD1. There are 15 residues in the CDR3. CDR1 is SGHRS, CDR2 YFSETQ, per germline. The CDR3 nucleotides read TGCCCCAGCGGCCGGGGGACAGGGGAATCACATGAGCAGTTCTTC. It yields the protein CPSGRGTGESHEQFF.

This clonotype was recorded many times. The rearrangement joins TRBV20-1 to TRBJ2-5; the D call may be TRBD1 or TRBD2 (6 bases each). CDR1 is DFQATT and CDR2 is SNEGSKA in the germline V gene (reference sequence). The CDR3 runs 13 residues. The germline V and J ends were trimmed by 5 bases and 1 base, with 11 bases remaining between them. In DNA, the CDR3 is TGCAGTGCTTGGAGGGACACCCAAGAGACCCAGTACTTC. Protein sequence: CSAWRDTQETQYF.

V and J are TRBV24-1 and TRBJ2-1; no firm D call. Germline V lookup: CDR1 KGHDR, CDR2 SFDVKD. This CDR3 is built from 14 residues. Trimming took 4 bases from V and 0 from J, leaving 6 bases between them. CDR3: CATSESASYNEQFF. The CDR3 nucleotides read TGTGCCACCAGTGAATCGGCCTCCTACAATGAGCAGTTCTTC.

This clonotype was picked up many times. The chain uses TRBV7-8 and TRBJ1-1, with D hard to call. CDR3 length: 16 residues. Trimming removed 3 bases at V and 0 bases at J, with 14 bases between. Germline CDR1 reads SGHVS; CDR2 reads FQNEAQ. The chain's CDR3 is CASSFIGKEMNTEAFF. The CDR3 DNA is TGTGCCAGCAGCTTTATTGGGAAAGAGATGAACACTGAAGCTTTCTTT.

This clonotype was detected ten times or more. This chain connects TRBV2 to TRBJ1-1, with D unclear. Germline V gives CDR1 SNHLY, CDR2 FYNNEI. CDR3 size: 13 residues. Trimming took 5 bases from V and 7 from J, leaving 14 bases between them. CDR3 protein: CASSSSGRIEAFF. The CDR3 bases are TGTGCCAGCAGTTCGAGCGGTCGGATTGAAGCTTTCTTT.

This clonotype was observed at least ten times. The genes are TRBV9 and TRBJ1-6; D perhaps matches TRBD1 (5 bases). The V end lost 4 bases, the J end lost 7 bases, and 9 bases lay between the germline ends. Per germline, CDR1 SGDLS and CDR2 YYNGEE. The CDR3 runs 13 residues. CDR3: CASSLPGNSPLHF. DNA of the CDR3: TGTGCCAGCAGCTTGCCAGGGAATTCACCCCTCCACTTT.

This clonotype was counted ten times or more. The genes are TRBV10-3 and TRBJ1-1; the match to TRBD1 covers 9 bases. The CDR3 is 18 amino acids. CDR1 is ENHRY and CDR2 is SYGVKD in the germline V gene. V was clipped by 3 bases and J by 4 bases; unmatched bases: 15. This CDR3 is CAISEVEDRGFWGTEAFF. DNA of the CDR3: TGTGCCATCAGTGAAGTCGAGGACAGGGGATTTTGGGGCACTGAAGCTTTCTTT.

This clonotype has a count of ten or more. V usage is TRBV5-1 and J usage is TRBJ1-1; TRBD1 might be the D (6 bases). CDR1 and CDR2 from the germline V gene are SGHRS and YFSETQ. The CDR3 spans 12 residues. V was clipped by 3 bases and J by 7 bases, with 10 bases between them. The CDR3: CASSSQGIEAFF. In DNA form, the CDR3 reads TGCGCCAGCAGCTCCCAGGGGATTGAAGCTTTCTTT.